Following are 29 T cell receptor beta chains from one sample sequenced in a study of memory CD4+ T cells and cytomegalovirus serostatus. The sort gate was single viable CD3+CD4+CD8-CD45RO+ cells for memory CD4+ T cells. Data came from immunoSEQ multiplex PCR; TCRdb stores just in-frame clones and leaves some out. In the table there are approximately 70,000 clones, roughly 76% of which are singletons. The sequenced sample was memory CD4+ T cells from blood. Receptors were obtained from an adult in good health and CMV-seropositive.

V usage is TRBV4-1 and J usage is TRBJ1-2; 8 bases align to TRBD1. Germline trimming cut 3 bases from V and 3 bases from J; bases unmatched to any gene: 15. This CDR3 has 18 amino acids. The germline gives CDR1 MGHRA, CDR2 YSYEKL. CDR3 bases: TGCGCCAGCAGCCAGACCGTCAAGTGGCAGGGGGCTGACTATGGCTACACCTTC. Its translation: CASSQTVKWQGADYGYTF.

This chain uses TRBV2 with TRBJ1-5, with TRBD1 matching 9 bases. After removal of 6 bases from V and 2 bases from J, the junction contained 8 bases not matched to a gene. Germline V gene sequence: CDR1 SNHLY, CDR2 FYNNEI. The length of the CDR3 is 16 residues. CDR3 nucleotide sequence: TGTGCCAGCAGCCAAACAGGGGGCGGGGGCAATCAGCCCCAGCATTTT. Amino acid sequence: CASSQTGGGGNQPQHF.

The chain couples TRBV4-1 to TRBJ2-7; 9 bases map to TRBD1. Germline V lookup: CDR1 MGHRA, CDR2 YSYEKL. V trimming: 4 bases; J trimming: 1 base; junction bases outside the gene matches: 8. The CDR3 covers 16 residues. CDR3 in amino acids: CASSLPRTGESYEQYF. The CDR3 region has the DNA TGCGCCAGCAGCCTCCCACGGACAGGGGAATCCTACGAGCAGTACTTC.

The rearrangement links TRBV7-2 to TRBJ2-1, with 8 bases that match TRBD1. The ends lost 6 bases at V and 2 bases at J; junction bases unmatched: 9. The CDR3 extends over 16 amino acids. Germline V gene data show CDR1 as SGHTA and CDR2 as FQGNSA. The DNA of the CDR3 is TGTGCCAGCAGACCAACGGGACAGGATACCTACAATGAGCAGTTCTTC. Translation gives CASRPTGQDTYNEQFF.

A few counts support this clone. The chain joins TRBV19 to TRBJ1-1; perhaps TRBD1 as D (5 bases). V lost 11 bases and J lost 11, with 9 bases in between. The CDR3 extends over 8 amino acids. Germline lookup yields CDR1 LNHDA and CDR2 SQIVND (reference sequence). Here the CDR3 DNA reads TGTGCCTCTAAGGGGGCTTTCTTT. It specifies CASKGAFF.

J is TRBJ1-2 and V is TRBV30, with 8 bases fitting TRBD1. The germline V gene encodes CDR1 GTSNPN and CDR2 SVGIG (reference sequence). This CDR3 is built from 13 residues. With 4 bases clipped from V and 5 bases from J, the junction kept 6 bases outside the gene matches. The CDR3 here is CAWNRDRPYGYTF. The CDR3 region has the DNA TGTGCCTGGAACCGGGACAGGCCTTATGGCTACACCTTC.

This chain joins TRBV27 and TRBJ2-6; possible D gene TRBD2, 6 bases. V was cut by 3 bases and J by 0 bases, with 21 bases left in between. Germline V gives CDR1 MNHEY, CDR2 SMNVEV (reference sequence). This CDR3 has 20 residues. For the CDR3, the DNA is TGTGCCAGCAGTTTTACCCCCGTGAGACTAGGGAGCTCTGGGGCCAACGTCCTGACTTTC. Its protein product is CASSFTPVRLGSSGANVLTF.

The chain combines TRBV4-3 with TRBJ2-1, with D tentatively TRBD2 (5 bases). The CDR3 is made up of 13 amino acids. The V end lost 0 bases, the J end lost 12 bases, and 12 bases lay between the germline ends. Germline assignment: CDR1 LGHNA and CDR2 YSLEER. The CDR3 loop is CASSQDEEGGQFF. The CDR3 DNA follows: TGCGCCAGCAGCCAAGATGAAGAGGGCGGGCAGTTCTTC.

The chain combines TRBV29-1 with TRBJ2-7; 8 positions agree with TRBD2. This CDR3 comprises 14 residues. V dropped 8 bases and J dropped 3; count of bases not matched to a gene: 12. Germline lookup yields CDR1 SQVTM and CDR2 ANQGSEA. In DNA form, the CDR3 reads TGCAGCTCTTATCCGGGACTAGAGCTCTACGAGCAGTACTTC. It specifies CSSYPGLELYEQYF.

The chain is built from TRBV9 and TRBJ2-1; no clear D gene. This CDR3 has 13 residues. The germline CDR1 and CDR2 sequences are SGDLS and YYNGEE. The V and J ends lost 0 bases and 10 bases respectively, with 11 bases between them. The CDR3 bases are TGTGCCAGCAGCGTAGCTTTGGGTTACGAGCAGTTCTTC. This sequence encodes CASSVALGYEQFF.

The chain carries TRBV5-1 and TRBJ1-2; no definite D call. There are 15 residues in the CDR3. Germline V gene lookup returns CDR1 SGHRS and CDR2 YFSETQ. V was shortened by 0 bases and J by 2 bases, with 11 bases between the two germline ends. This chain's CDR3 is CASSLAPTSNYGYTF. DNA for the CDR3: TGCGCCAGCAGCTTGGCCCCGACATCCAACTATGGCTACACCTTC.

The V gene is TRBV18, the J gene TRBJ1-4; 7 positions match TRBD1. The ends lost 8 bases at V and 0 bases at J; junction bases unmatched: 6. Germline V gene data show CDR1 as KGHSH and CDR2 as LQKENI. The CDR3 is 15 amino acids. The CDR3 reads CASDKQGPTNEKLFF. The CDR3 bases are TGTGCCAGCGACAAACAGGGGCCAACTAATGAAAAACTGTTTTTT.

V usage is TRBV30 and J usage is TRBJ2-1, with 9 bases lining up with TRBD1. This CDR3 contains 14 residues. Germline assignment: CDR1 GTSNPN and CDR2 SVGIG (reference sequence). The V gene end was trimmed by 0 bases and the J gene end by 8 bases; junction bases not matched to a gene: 5. The CDR3 reads CAWSVGTGFYEQFF. The CDR3 DNA follows: TGTGCCTGGAGTGTAGGGACAGGGTTTTATGAGCAGTTCTTC.

V is TRBV4-1 and J is TRBJ2-3, with 11 bases that match TRBD2. From germline, CDR1 is MGHRA and CDR2 YSYEKL. V lost 4 bases, J lost 1 base, and 10 bases stayed unmatched. The CDR3 has 18 amino acids. CDR3 bases: TGCGCCAGCAGCCGCCTACCTGGGACTAGCGGACGCACAGATACGCAGTATTTT. Residues: CASSRLPGTSGRTDTQYF.

This clone was seen at least ten times. The chain couples TRBV7-9 to TRBJ2-7; 8 nucleotides agree with TRBD1. CDR3 length: 13 amino acids. Germline-derived CDR1 and CDR2 are SEHNR and FQNEAQ (reference sequence). After removal of 1 base from V and 8 bases from J, the junction contained 4 bases not matched to a gene. The CDR3 here is CASSLDGQGKQYF. CDR3 DNA sequence: TGTGCCAGCAGCTTAGACGGACAGGGCAAGCAGTACTTC.

This chain joins TRBV28 and TRBJ2-5, with 10 bases lining up with TRBD2. The J segment lost 2 bases and the V segment lost 4 bases, leaving 13 bases of the junction unmatched. CDR1 is MDHEN and CDR2 is SYDVKM in the germline V gene. CDR3 length equals 18 residues. The chain's CDR3 is CASSSLLLGAGGQETQYF. CDR3 DNA sequence: TGTGCCAGCAGTTCCCTCCTGTTGGGAGCGGGGGGGCAAGAGACCCAGTACTTC.

The V and J genes are TRBV4-3 and TRBJ2-2, with a weak D call TRBD1 (5 bases). Germline CDR1 reads LGHNA; CDR2 reads YSLEER. Trimming shortened V by 0 bases and J by 5 bases, and 7 bases separated the two germline ends. The CDR3 loop spans 14 amino acids. CDR3 in DNA: TGCGCCAGCAGCCAAGATAAGGGGACCGGGGAGCTGTTTTTT. Amino acids: CASSQDKGTGELFF.

V is TRBV1 and J is TRBJ2-3; the D call of TRBD2 is as the table states it, not checked on the DNA. TRBV1 is a pseudogene segment. The CDR3 contains 16 residues. Here the CDR3 reads CTSSASGGGSTDTQYF. CDR3 bases: TGCACCAGCTCCGCTTCGGGCGGGGGCAGCACAGATACGCAGTATTTT.

V is TRBV6-1 and J is TRBJ1-2, with D perhaps matching TRBD1 (6 bases). V was trimmed by 2 bases and J by 3 bases, leaving 13 bases between them. CDR1 and CDR2 from the germline V gene are MNHNS and SASEGT. The CDR3 runs to 15 residues. In DNA, the CDR3 is TGTGCCAGCAGTGAATTGGTTCGGGGGCACTATGGCTACACCTTC. It yields the protein CASSELVRGHYGYTF.

The chain carries TRBV6-5 and TRBJ2-6; tentative D call: TRBD2 (5 bases). Germline values: CDR1 MNHEY, CDR2 SVGAGI. V was shortened by 5 bases and J by 4 bases, with 12 bases between the two germline ends. CDR3 length: 15 amino acids. The CDR3 bases are TGTGCCAGCAGTCTCCGAGGGTCCGGGGCCAACGTCCTGACTTTC. As protein: CASSLRGSGANVLTF.

The genes are TRBV6-5 and TRBJ1-5; D gene ambiguous. V was clipped by 6 bases and J by 7 bases, with 10 bases between them. This CDR3 spans 12 amino acids. The germline gives CDR1 MNHEY, CDR2 SVGAGI. The CDR3 loop is CASRTIGQPQHF. The CDR3 DNA reads as TGTGCCAGCAGGACCATCGGCCAGCCCCAGCATTTT.

This clone was observed a handful of times. The V call is TRBV23-1, the J call TRBJ1-2; possible D gene TRBD1, 6 bases. TRBV23-1 is filed as an ORF, its function uncertain. CDR3 length equals 15 residues. Trimming took off 2 bases at V and 0 bases at J, with 10 bases between the two ends. CDR3 sequence reads: CASSQRGAANYGYTF. The CDR3 DNA follows: TGCGCCAGCAGTCAAAGGGGGGCGGCTAACTATGGCTACACCTTC.

This clone was seen just once. The chain carries TRBV11-3 and TRBJ2-1, with 15 bases lining up with TRBD2. The CDR3 is 18 residues long. After removal of 5 bases from V and 2 bases from J, the junction contained 7 bases not matched to a gene. Germline CDR1 SGHNT, CDR2 YENEEA. The CDR3 is CASSVGLAGGPAYNEQFF. The CDR3 bases are TGTGCCAGCAGCGTCGGACTAGCGGGAGGGCCGGCCTACAATGAGCAGTTCTTC.

The rearrangement uses TRBV12-5 and TRBJ2-3, with D perhaps matching TRBD1 (5 bases). Per the germline V gene, CDR1 is LGHNT and CDR2 is FRNRAP. The CDR3 totals 13 residues. Trimming removed 3 bases from V and 6 bases from J, with 10 bases in between. Written as DNA, the CDR3 is TGTGCTAGTGGTTTAACAGGAACCGATACGCAGTATTTT. Protein product: CASGLTGTDTQYF.

The CDR3 sequence: CASSSQLNYGYTF. The CDR3 nucleotides read TGTGCCAGCAGTTCACAGCTTAACTATGGCTACACCTTC. The chain couples TRBV28 to TRBJ1-2; D ambiguous. The ends were cut back, 4 bases at V and 1 base at J, with 7 bases in the middle. Germline-derived CDR1 and CDR2 are MDHEN and SYDVKM. The CDR3 is made up of 13 amino acids.

The rearrangement joins TRBV11-3 to TRBJ2-3; D remains unclear. With 5 bases removed from V and 2 bases from J, the gap between germline ends came to 8 bases. The length of the CDR3 is 13 residues. CDR1 and CDR2 from the germline V gene are SGHNT and YENEEA. The CDR3 DNA reads as TGTGCCAGCAGCGGGGAAATCACAGATACGCAGTATTTT. This encodes CASSGEITDTQYF.

The V and J genes are TRBV9 and TRBJ2-3, with unresolved D. There are 15 residues in the CDR3. The V end lost 0 bases, the J end lost 0 bases, and 8 bases lay between the germline ends. Germline V gene sequence: CDR1 SGDLS, CDR2 YYNGEE. The CDR3 coding sequence is TGTGCCAGCAGCGTAGACGGTGCTAGCACAGATACGCAGTATTTT. Translated, it gives CASSVDGASTDTQYF.

The chain employs TRBV5-1 and TRBJ2-7; 7 nucleotides align to TRBD1. V was pared by 0 bases and J by 5 bases, with 5 bases of the junction left unmatched. CDR1 and CDR2 (germline): SGHRS, YFSETQ. The CDR3 spans 14 residues. The CDR3 loop reads CASSLEGARNEQYF. The CDR3 DNA is TGCGCCAGCAGCTTGGAGGGGGCTAGGAACGAGCAGTACTTC.

The chain carries TRBV21-1 and TRBJ1-3. TRBV21-1 is noted as a pseudogene. The CDR3 sequence is 15 residues long. In DNA, the CDR3 is TGTGCCAGCAGCAAATTGGGGTGGTGGGGAAACACCATATATTTT. Protein sequence: CASSKLGWWGNTIYF.